A selection of T cell receptor beta chains follows, all from one sample in a study of T cells in Graves' hyperthyroidism and ophthalmopathy. TCRdb recomputed calls from the multiplex PCR reads with MiXCR, one row per CDR3 protein. The table records 460,000 or so distinct CDR3 sequences, 13% to 15% of them present only once. Sequencing was performed on blood. Receptor source: a woman aged 18-29 years with Graves' hyperthyroidism. CDR3s include the opening cysteine and the closing phenylalanine or tryptophan. A D gene is named only where the DNA matches it firmly. Where a row states a size, it is once, few, many or the class of an expanded clone; other rows omit it.

V gene	clone size	J gene	D gene	CDR3 protein	CDR3 DNA
TRBV7-2	many	TRBJ1-2	NA	CASSTDRAKGYTF	TGTGCCAGCAGTACAGATCGGGCCAAGGGCTACACCTTC
TRBV6-1	many	TRBJ2-1	TRBD2	CASRGLAGVNEQFF	TGTGCCAGCAGGGGACTAGCGGGAGTCAATGAGCAGTTCTTC
TRBV9	many	TRBJ2-5	NA	CASSVAGAQETQYF	TGTGCCAGCAGCGTAGCTGGGGCCCAAGAGACCCAGTACTTC
TRBV12-3/TRBV12-4	NA	TRBJ2-1	TRBD2	CASSELSGSRYEQFF	TGTGCCAGCAGTGAACTCAGCGGGAGTCGTTATGAGCAGTTCTTC
TRBV27	many	TRBJ2-4	TRBD1	CASSLSAQGATRENIQYF	TGTGCCAGCAGTTTATCGGCCCAGGGGGCTACAAGGGAAAACATTCAGTACTTC
TRBV4-1	NA	TRBJ2-5	NA	CASSYLGMGTQYF	TGCGCCAGCAGCTATCTGGGGATGGGGACCCAGTACTTC
TRBV20-1	many	TRBJ2-7	NA	CSAREGPVYEQYF	TGCAGTGCTAGAGAAGGCCCCGTCTACGAGCAGTACTTC
TRBV12-3/TRBV12-4	few	TRBJ1-1	NA	CASGPGEAFF	TGTGCCAGCGGGCCGGGCGAAGCTTTCTTT
TRBV12-3/TRBV12-4	many	TRBJ2-1	NA	CASSPQGLYRSSYNEQFF	TGTGCCAGCAGTCCCCAAGGTCTCTACCGAAGCTCCTACAATGAGCAGTTCTTC
TRBV5-1	few	TRBJ2-1	TRBD1	CASSFRTGAHEQFF	TGCGCCAGCAGCTTTCGAACAGGGGCGCATGAGCAGTTCTTC
TRBV3-1	many	TRBJ2-2	NA	CASSPRLSSTGELFF	TGTGCCAGCAGCCCTCGACTTAGTTCCACCGGGGAGCTGTTTTTT
TRBV30	many	TRBJ2-5	TRBD2	CAWKVDAGGLETQYF	TGTGCCTGGAAAGTCGACGCGGGGGGCTTGGAGACCCAGTACTTC
TRBV5-8	many	TRBJ1-6	TRBD1	CASSLARDSLSYNSPLHF	TGTGCCAGCAGCTTGGCCAGGGACAGCCTCTCCTATAATTCACCCCTCCACTTT
TRBV30	NA	TRBJ2-6	TRBD1	CAWSVSAGGTTGANVLTF	TGTGCCTGGAGTGTATCGGCAGGGGGCACCACTGGGGCCAACGTCCTGACTTTC
TRBV3-1	many	TRBJ1-2	TRBD1	CASSRRTGGSPNGYTF	TGTGCCAGCAGCCGTCGGACAGGGGGATCCCCAAATGGCTACACCTTC
TRBV29-1	many	TRBJ2-1	TRBD2	CSVFPTSGRYNEQFF	TGCAGCGTTTTCCCCACTAGCGGGAGATACAATGAGCAGTTCTTC
TRBV27	NA	TRBJ2-3	NA	CASSFISSADTQYF	TGTGCCAGCAGTTTTATCTCATCTGCAGATACGCAGTATTTT
TRBV6-1	NA	TRBJ2-1	TRBD1	CASSTQGQDTYNEQFF	TGTGCCAGCAGTACTCAGGGACAGGACACCTACAATGAGCAGTTCTTC
TRBV11-2	NA	TRBJ2-1	TRBD1	CASSLDRGLNEQFF	TGTGCCAGCAGCCTCGACAGGGGTCTTAATGAGCAGTTCTTC
TRBV5-4	few	TRBJ2-6	TRBD1	CASDRDRSNVLTF	TGTGCCAGCGACAGGGATCGGTCCAACGTCCTGACTTTC
TRBV3-1	many	TRBJ2-3	NA	CATRRLQNTDTQYF	TGTGCCACTAGACGCTTACAAAACACAGATACGCAGTATTTT
TRBV3-1	many	TRBJ2-5	NA	CASSQMTTTVTQYF	TGTGCCAGCAGCCAGATGACAACGACGGTGACCCAGTACTTC
TRBV10-3	NA	TRBJ2-3	TRBD2	CAISEALAGADTQYF	TGTGCCATCAGTGAGGCGCTAGCGGGAGCAGATACGCAGTATTTT
TRBV5-6	many	TRBJ2-5	NA	CASSLGRPPGTQYF	TGTGCCAGCAGCTTGGGGCGGCCCCCGGGGACCCAGTACTTC
TRBV2	many	TRBJ2-1	TRBD2	CASSERTSGSGGYEQFF	TGTGCCAGCAGTGAAAGGACTAGCGGGAGTGGTGGGTATGAGCAGTTCTTC
TRBV5-1	many	TRBJ2-2	NA	CASSSLLDGELFF	TGCGCCAGCAGCTCACTACTAGACGGGGAGCTGTTTTTT
TRBV13	few	TRBJ2-1	NA	CASSLWGAGEQFF	TGTGCCAGCAGCTTGTGGGGGGCTGGTGAGCAGTTCTTC
TRBV4-1	NA	TRBJ1-4	TRBD1	CASRYQLGGQGEEKLFF	TGCGCCAGCAGATATCAACTAGGCGGACAGGGGGAAGAAAAACTGTTTTTT
TRBV9	many	TRBJ1-1	NA	CASSVGYASKAEAFF	TGTGCCAGCAGCGTAGGGTACGCATCTAAGGCTGAAGCTTTCTTT
TRBV30	many	TRBJ2-1	NA	CAWSNPNEQFF	TGTGCCTGGAGTAACCCCAATGAGCAGTTCTTC
TRBV12-3/TRBV12-4	many	TRBJ2-5	TRBD2	CASSFSGRAETQYF	TGTGCCAGCAGTTTTAGCGGGAGGGCTGAGACCCAGTACTTC
TRBV19	many	TRBJ2-5	TRBD2	CATGLAGVGETQYF	TGTGCCACCGGACTAGCGGGAGTTGGAGAGACCCAGTACTTC
TRBV5-1	NA	TRBJ2-7	NA	CASQLTGSYEQYF	TGCGCCAGCCAACTAACGGGTAGCTACGAGCAGTACTTC
TRBV2	many	TRBJ1-4	NA	CASSARKSQGKLFF	TGTGCCAGCAGTGCTCGTAAGTCCCAAGGCAAACTGTTTTTT
TRBV18	NA	TRBJ1-2	NA	CASSPPNKADGYTF	TGTGCCAGCTCACCACCGAATAAGGCAGATGGCTACACCTTC
TRBV12-3/TRBV12-4	NA	TRBJ2-1	NA	CASSPRGVGGSQAEQFF	TGTGCCAGCAGTCCACGAGGTGTAGGAGGATCTCAAGCTGAGCAGTTCTTC
TRBV7-3	NA	TRBJ2-1	NA	CASSLFQLGGGNEQFF	TGTGCCAGCAGCTTATTCCAACTCGGAGGGGGTAATGAGCAGTTCTTC
TRBV3-1	many	TRBJ1-6	NA	CASSQAGPGDNSPLHF	TGTGCCAGCAGCCAAGCCGGACCCGGAGATAATTCACCCCTCCACTTT
TRBV3-1	many	TRBJ2-6	NA	CASSQDTGSGANVLTF	TGTGCCAGCAGCCAAGATACAGGCTCTGGGGCCAACGTCCTGACTTTC
TRBV27	many	TRBJ1-2	NA	CASSLYGTDSYGYTF	TGTGCCAGCAGTTTATACGGGACGGACTCTTATGGCTACACCTTC
TRBV12-3/TRBV12-4	many	TRBJ1-6	NA	CASSYGRHNSPLHF	TGTGCCAGCAGTTACGGCAGGCATAATTCACCCCTCCACTTT
TRBV3-1	many	TRBJ2-3	NA	CASSQERGDSPTDTQYF	TGTGCCAGCAGCCAAGAACGGGGGGACAGCCCCACAGATACGCAGTATTTT
TRBV7-2	few	TRBJ2-4	NA	CASSHPSGIAKNIQYF	TGTGCCAGCAGCCACCCCAGCGGAATAGCCAAAAACATTCAGTACTTC
TRBV28	NA	TRBJ2-4	NA	CASSEDYLGNIQYF	TGTGCCAGCAGTGAGGACTATCTGGGAAACATTCAGTACTTC
TRBV20-1	few	TRBJ1-3	NA	CSASDPGKNSGNTIYF	TGCAGTGCGAGTGATCCCGGCAAGAACTCTGGAAACACCATATATTTT
TRBV12-3/TRBV12-4	many	TRBJ2-1	NA	CASSLLRDNEQFF	TGTGCCAGCAGTTTATTGCGGGACAATGAGCAGTTCTTC
TRBV27	many	TRBJ2-5	NA	CASSLLEGGGDQETQYF	TGTGCCAGCAGTTTATTGGAGGGAGGTGGAGATCAAGAGACCCAGTACTTC
TRBV14	many	TRBJ1-3	TRBD1	CASSATGGFGNTIYF	TGTGCCAGCAGCGCGACAGGGGGCTTTGGAAACACCATATATTTT
TRBV2	NA	TRBJ2-7	NA	CASSKTGPFYEQYF	TGTGCCAGCAGTAAGACCGGGCCGTTCTACGAGCAGTACTTC
TRBV9	many	TRBJ2-2	NA	CASKGVDTGELFF	TGTGCCAGCAAGGGGGTCGACACCGGGGAGCTGTTTTTT
TRBV5-1	NA	TRBJ2-5	NA	CASSSPRGSSETQYF	TGCGCCAGCAGCTCTCCTCGGGGGAGCAGCGAGACCCAGTACTTC
TRBV11-2	many	TRBJ2-3	NA	CASSQQGTRGDTQYF	TGTGCCAGCAGCCAACAGGGGACTCGCGGAGATACGCAGTATTTT
TRBV5-1	NA	TRBJ2-3	TRBD2	CASSSGLALTDTQYF	TGCGCCAGCAGCTCGGGACTAGCCCTCACAGATACGCAGTATTTT
TRBV10-3	many	TRBJ1-2	TRBD1	CAITRRDRDYGYTF	TGTGCCATCACCCGCCGGGACAGGGATTATGGCTACACCTTC
TRBV30	many	TRBJ2-1	NA	CAWSVGRRGNEQFF	TGTGCCTGGAGTGTAGGGCGAAGGGGGAATGAGCAGTTCTTC
TRBV5-1	many	TRBJ2-7	TRBD2	CASSQRLAGTYEQYF	TGCGCCAGCAGCCAGAGACTAGCGGGAACCTACGAGCAGTACTTC
TRBV20-1	NA	TRBJ2-1	TRBD2	CSARDAGGGRGSYNEQFF	TGCAGTGCTAGAGATGCGGGAGGGGGTAGAGGTTCCTACAATGAGCAGTTCTTC
TRBV10-2	many	TRBJ2-3	TRBD1	CASSEPRTQGALTDTQYF	TGCGCCAGCAGTGAGCCTAGGACACAGGGGGCCCTCACAGATACGCAGTATTTT
TRBV12-5	NA	TRBJ2-3	TRBD1	CASGRRGQGRITDTQYF	TGTGCTAGTGGTCGCCGCGGACAGGGTCGGATCACAGATACGCAGTATTTT